Listed here are 17 T cell receptor beta chains from one sample, sequenced in a study of CD8 T cells in Susac syndrome. Random hexamers were used to reverse transcribe the RNA input (about 0.45 to 1 ug). TCRdb called the immunoSEQ multiplex PCR reads again in MiXCR, with one record for every CDR3 protein. The sample includes nearly 200,000 distinct CDR3 sequences, roughly 95% of them seen just once. The sequenced sample consisted of CD4+ T cells from PBMCs. Every receptor here comes from a human donor with multiple sclerosis.

The rearrangement joins TRBV7-2 to TRBJ2-3; the D is unclear. The germline CDR1 and CDR2 sequences are SGHTA and FQGNSA. The CDR3 loop spans 14 amino acids. Trimming took off 5 bases at V and 1 base at J, with 10 bases between the two ends. The chain's CDR3 is CASSPVRGTDTQYF. CDR3 nucleotides: TGTGCCAGCAGCCCCGTCCGCGGCACAGATACGCAGTATTTT.

This clonotype was detected once. This chain joins TRBV6-5 and TRBJ2-3; D may be TRBD1 (6 bases). This CDR3 is built from 17 residues. Germline CDR1 is MNHEY and CDR2 is SVGAGI. V lost 0 bases, J lost 0 bases, and 13 bases lay in between. The CDR3 loop reads CASSYSISGTSTDTQYF. CDR3 nucleotides: TGTGCCAGCAGTTACTCGATTTCGGGGACAAGCACAGATACGCAGTATTTT.

In DNA, the CDR3 is TGCAGCGTTGAAGCGGGACTACACTCCTACGAGCAGTACTTC. Its translation: CSVEAGLHSYEQYF. The chain couples TRBV29-1 to TRBJ2-7; 7 bases map to TRBD2. Germline-derived CDR1 and CDR2 are SQVTM and ANQGSEA. The V and J ends lost 1 base and 0 bases, in that order; junction bases with no gene match: 3. This CDR3 spans 14 amino acids.

J is TRBJ1-2 and V is TRBV25-1; a weak D match, TRBD1 (6 bases). The germline gives CDR1 MGHDK, CDR2 SYGVNS. The CDR3 extends over 16 amino acids. V lost 4 bases to trimming and J lost 4 bases, with 19 bases between them. CDR3 amino acids: CASSVQGAGVSYGYTF. CDR3 DNA: TGTGCCAGCAGTGTCCAAGGGGCAGGGGTATCCTATGGCTACACCTTC.

This clonotype came up once. The genes are TRBV20-1 and TRBJ2-7; D may be TRBD2 (5 bases). CDR1 and CDR2 (germline): DFQATT, SNEGSKA (reference sequence). The CDR3 consists of 15 residues. V lost 1 base to trimming and J lost 2 bases, with 15 bases between them. The CDR3 region is CSARVRSGSTYEQYF. CDR3 nucleotide sequence: TGCAGTGCTAGAGTCAGAAGCGGATCTACCTACGAGCAGTACTTC.

V usage is TRBV3-1 and J usage is TRBJ1-2; 7 bases are a match to TRBD1. Unmatched junction bases numbered 6, after V lost 6 bases and J lost 2 bases. The CDR3 has 14 amino acids. Germline assignment: CDR1 LGHDT and CDR2 YNNKEL (reference sequence). The CDR3 bases are TGTGCCAGCAGTAACAGGGGTTACAACTATGGCTACACCTTC. Encoded protein: CASSNRGYNYGYTF.

The chain recombines TRBV20-1 with TRBJ2-6; no clear D gene. The germline V gene has CDR1 DFQATT and CDR2 SNEGSKA (reference sequence). The CDR3 loop spans 15 amino acids. V gave up 7 bases and J gave up 0 bases, with 13 bases separating them. The CDR3, as DNA: TGCAGTGTCACCTCCCGGGCCTCTGGGGCCAACGTCCTGACTTTC. It is translated as CSVTSRASGANVLTF.

The rearrangement links TRBV19 to TRBJ2-4; possibly TRBD2 for D (5 bases). The CDR3 loop spans 12 amino acids. The germline CDR1 and CDR2 sequences are LNHDA and SQIVND (reference sequence). Trimming stripped 9 bases from V and 0 bases from J, with 6 bases between. The CDR3 DNA reads as TGTGCCAGCGGGAAAGCCAAAAACATTCAGTACTTC. This gives the protein CASGKAKNIQYF.

The chain employs TRBV23-1 and TRBJ2-5; tentative D call: TRBD1 (5 bases). Being an ORF, TRBV23-1 has a function that is uncertain. The CDR3 is made up of 16 amino acids. Deletions cut 0 bases from V and 1 base from J, with 12 bases between. This CDR3 reads CASSQSNRKSQETQYF. The CDR3 nucleotides read TGCGCCAGCAGTCAATCAAACAGGAAGAGCCAAGAGACCCAGTACTTC.

The CDR3 DNA reads TGCAGCGTTCGGAGACAGGGCCCGGGAAATGGCTACACCTTC. This gives the protein CSVRRQGPGNGYTF. V usage is TRBV29-1 and J usage is TRBJ1-2, with 7 bases fitting TRBD1. CDR3 length equals 14 residues. Germline CDR1 is SQVTM and CDR2 is ANQGSEA. V lost 5 bases and J lost 6; bases outside the gene matches: 12.

The V call is TRBV30, the J call TRBJ2-5; 11 positions agree with TRBD2. Germline V gives CDR1 GTSNPN, CDR2 SVGIG (reference sequence). The junction had 4 bases not matched to a gene; V was cut back by 1 base and J by 3 bases. CDR3 length: 15 amino acids. The CDR3 region is CAWSAVAGGKETQYF. CDR3 bases: TGTGCCTGGAGTGCAGTAGCGGGGGGGAAAGAGACCCAGTACTTC.

This sequence joins TRBV20-1 and TRBJ1-5; TRBD1 might be the D (5 bases). The CDR3 length is 15 residues. Germline V gene sequence: CDR1 DFQATT, CDR2 SNEGSKA (reference sequence). V gave up 6 bases and J gave up 2 bases, with 17 bases separating them. This CDR3 is CSATFGTPGNQPQHF. The CDR3 coding sequence is TGCAGTGCCACATTCGGGACTCCAGGCAATCAGCCCCAGCATTTT.

This clonotype was observed once. This chain connects TRBV7-2 to TRBJ1-1; D is undetermined. The germline CDR1 and CDR2 sequences are SGHTA and FQGNSA. Trimming pared 0 bases from V and 4 bases from J, leaving 9 bases between. The CDR3 has 14 residues. The chain's CDR3 is CASSLAPWSTEAFF. The CDR3 bases are TGTGCCAGCAGCTTAGCCCCGTGGAGCACTGAAGCTTTCTTT.

This chain uses TRBV19 with TRBJ1-5; D is uncertain. Deletions cut 3 bases from V and 3 bases from J, with 9 bases between. Germline-derived CDR1 and CDR2 are LNHDA and SQIVND (reference sequence). The CDR3 runs 14 residues. The CDR3 bases are TGTGCCAGTAGTATTGAGGGATACAATCAGCCCCAGCATTTT. Translating it yields CASSIEGYNQPQHF.

This rearrangement joins TRBV6-6 to TRBJ2-5, with 9 bases identical to TRBD2. The CDR3 extends over 15 amino acids. Looked up from germline, CDR1 is MNHNY and CDR2 is SVGAGI (reference sequence). V dropped 7 bases and J dropped 3; count of bases not matched to a gene: 9. The CDR3 spells CASNIWRGGKETQYF. The CDR3 nucleotides are TGTGCCAGCAATATATGGCGGGGGGGAAAAGAGACCCAGTACTTC.

This sequence joins TRBV29-1 and TRBJ2-1, with 9 bases identical to TRBD2. The CDR3 runs 14 residues. CDR1 and CDR2 from the germline V gene are SQVTM and ANQGSEA. Trimming took 4 bases from V and 4 from J; bases not matched to a gene: 5. The CDR3 DNA sequence: TGCAGCGTTGCGGCTAGCGGGATGTACAATGAGCAGTTCTTC. Residues: CSVAASGMYNEQFF.

The rearrangement joins TRBV12-3 or TRBV12-4 to TRBJ1-2, with a possible D match to TRBD1 (5 bases). Trimming left V 8 bases short and J 4 bases short, with 8 bases between. This CDR3 region has 11 residues. CDR3 residues: CASWDGYGYTF. In DNA, the CDR3 is TGTGCCAGCTGGGACGGCTATGGCTACACCTTC.